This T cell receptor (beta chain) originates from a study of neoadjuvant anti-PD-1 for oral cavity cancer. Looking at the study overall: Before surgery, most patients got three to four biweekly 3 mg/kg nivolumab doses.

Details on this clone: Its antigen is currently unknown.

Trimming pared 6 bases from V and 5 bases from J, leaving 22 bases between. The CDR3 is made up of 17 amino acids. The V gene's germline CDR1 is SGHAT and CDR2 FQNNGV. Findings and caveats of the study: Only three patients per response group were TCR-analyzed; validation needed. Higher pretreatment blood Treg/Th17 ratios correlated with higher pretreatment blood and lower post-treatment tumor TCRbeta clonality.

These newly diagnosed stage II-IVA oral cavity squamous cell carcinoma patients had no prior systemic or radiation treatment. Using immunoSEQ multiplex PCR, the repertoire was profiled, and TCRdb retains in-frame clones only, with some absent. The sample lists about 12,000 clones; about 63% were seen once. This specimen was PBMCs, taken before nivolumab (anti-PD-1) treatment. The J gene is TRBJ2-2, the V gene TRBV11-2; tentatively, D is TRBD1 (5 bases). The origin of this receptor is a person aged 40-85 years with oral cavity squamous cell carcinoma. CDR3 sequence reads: CASSTFTRVVGTGELFF. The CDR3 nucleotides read TGTGCCAGCAGTACTTTTACCAGGGTCGTGGGGACCGGGGAGCTGTTTTTT.